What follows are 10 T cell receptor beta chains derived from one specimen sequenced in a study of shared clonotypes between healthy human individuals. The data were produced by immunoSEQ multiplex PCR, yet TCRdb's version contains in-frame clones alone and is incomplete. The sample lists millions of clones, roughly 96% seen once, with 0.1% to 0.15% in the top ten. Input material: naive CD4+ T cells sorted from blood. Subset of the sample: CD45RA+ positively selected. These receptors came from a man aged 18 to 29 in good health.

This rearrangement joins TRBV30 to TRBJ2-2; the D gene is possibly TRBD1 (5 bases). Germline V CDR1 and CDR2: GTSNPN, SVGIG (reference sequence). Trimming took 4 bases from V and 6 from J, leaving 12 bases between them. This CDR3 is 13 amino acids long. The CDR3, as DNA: TGTGCCTGGACTGACAGTAACGCCGGGGAGCTGTTTTTT. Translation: CAWTDSNAGELFF.

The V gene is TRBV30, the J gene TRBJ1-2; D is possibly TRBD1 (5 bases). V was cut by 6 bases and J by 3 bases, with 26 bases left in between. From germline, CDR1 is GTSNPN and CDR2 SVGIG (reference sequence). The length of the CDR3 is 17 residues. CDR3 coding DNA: TGTGCCTGCCCTAGGACCAACCCCCGGGGGACGCACTATGGCTACACCTTC. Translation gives CACPRTNPRGTHYGYTF. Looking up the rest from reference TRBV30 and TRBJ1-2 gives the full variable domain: SQTIHQWPATLVQPVGSPLSLECTVEGTSNPNLYWYRQAAGRGLQLLFYSVGIGQISSEVPQNLSASRPQDRQFILSSKKLLLSDSGFYLCACPRTNPRGTHYGYTFGSGTRLTVV.

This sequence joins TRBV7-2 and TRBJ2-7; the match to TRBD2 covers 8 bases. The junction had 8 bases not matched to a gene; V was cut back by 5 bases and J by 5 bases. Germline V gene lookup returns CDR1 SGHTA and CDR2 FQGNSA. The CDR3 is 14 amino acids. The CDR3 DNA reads TGTGCCAGCAGCCAGGGCGGGAGGCCGAACGAGCAGTACTTC. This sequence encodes CASSQGGRPNEQYF.

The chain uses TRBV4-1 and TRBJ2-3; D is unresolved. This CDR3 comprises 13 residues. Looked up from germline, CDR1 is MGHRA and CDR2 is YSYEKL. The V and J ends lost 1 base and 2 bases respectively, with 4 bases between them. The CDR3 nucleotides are TGCGCCAGCAGCCAAGGCCACACAGATACGCAGTATTTT. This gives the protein CASSQGHTDTQYF.

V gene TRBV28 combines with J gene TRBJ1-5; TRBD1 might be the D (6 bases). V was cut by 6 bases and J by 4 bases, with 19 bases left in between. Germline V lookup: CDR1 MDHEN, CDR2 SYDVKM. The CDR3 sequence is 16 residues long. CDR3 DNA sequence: TGTGCCAGCAGGGAAACAGGGTTGGGTGGTAATCAGCCCCAGCATTTT. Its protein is CASRETGLGGNQPQHF.

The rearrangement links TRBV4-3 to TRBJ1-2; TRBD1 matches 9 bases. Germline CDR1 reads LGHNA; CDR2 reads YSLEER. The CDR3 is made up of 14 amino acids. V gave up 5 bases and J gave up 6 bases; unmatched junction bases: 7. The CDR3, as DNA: TGCGCCAGCAGCACGACAGGGGGAGTTGATGGCTACACCTTC. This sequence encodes CASSTTGGVDGYTF.

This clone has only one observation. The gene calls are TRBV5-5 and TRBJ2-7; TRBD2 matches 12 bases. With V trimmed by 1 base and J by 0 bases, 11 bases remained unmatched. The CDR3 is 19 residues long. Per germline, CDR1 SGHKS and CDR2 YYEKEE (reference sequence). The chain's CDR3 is CASSLILAGGPSRSYEQYF. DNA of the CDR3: TGTGCCAGCAGCTTGATACTAGCGGGAGGACCCTCTCGCTCCTACGAGCAGTACTTC.

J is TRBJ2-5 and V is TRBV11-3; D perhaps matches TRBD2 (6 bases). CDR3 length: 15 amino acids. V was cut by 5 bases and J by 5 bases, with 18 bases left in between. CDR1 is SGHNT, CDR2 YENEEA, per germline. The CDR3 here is CASSGGTELGETQYF. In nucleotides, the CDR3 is TGTGCCAGCAGCGGCGGGACGGAGCTAGGGGAGACCCAGTACTTC.

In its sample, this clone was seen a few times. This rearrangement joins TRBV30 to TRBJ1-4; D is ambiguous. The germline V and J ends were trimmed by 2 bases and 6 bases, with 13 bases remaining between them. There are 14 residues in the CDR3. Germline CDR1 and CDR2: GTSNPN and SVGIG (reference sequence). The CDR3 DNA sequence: TGTGCCTGGAGTAAGGGCGGCCTTTATGAAAAACTGTTTTTT. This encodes CAWSKGGLYEKLFF.

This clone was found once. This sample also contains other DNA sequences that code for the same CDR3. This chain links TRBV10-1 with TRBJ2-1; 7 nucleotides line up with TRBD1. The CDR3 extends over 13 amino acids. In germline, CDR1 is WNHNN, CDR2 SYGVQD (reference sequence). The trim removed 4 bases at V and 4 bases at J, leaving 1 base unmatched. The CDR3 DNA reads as TGCGCCAGCAGTGGACAGGGATACAATGAGCAGTTCTTC. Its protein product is CASSGQGYNEQFF.